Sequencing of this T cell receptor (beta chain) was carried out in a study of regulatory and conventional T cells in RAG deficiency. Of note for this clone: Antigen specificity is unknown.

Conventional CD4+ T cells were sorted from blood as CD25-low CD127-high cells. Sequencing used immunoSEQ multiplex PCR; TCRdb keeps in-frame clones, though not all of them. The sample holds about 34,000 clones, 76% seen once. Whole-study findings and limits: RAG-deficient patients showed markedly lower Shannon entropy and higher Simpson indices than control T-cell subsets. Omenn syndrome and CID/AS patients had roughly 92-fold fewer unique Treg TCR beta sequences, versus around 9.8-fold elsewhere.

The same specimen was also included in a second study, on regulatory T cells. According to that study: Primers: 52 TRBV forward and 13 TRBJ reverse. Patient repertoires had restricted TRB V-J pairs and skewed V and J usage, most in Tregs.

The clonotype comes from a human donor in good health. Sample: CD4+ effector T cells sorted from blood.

In nucleotides, the CDR3 is TGTGCCTGGATGGGAGGGGACGGATACAATCAGCCCCAGCATTTT. As protein: CAWMGGDGYNQPQHF. The chain combines TRBV30 with TRBJ1-5; possibly TRBD1 for D (5 bases). Germline V gene sequence: CDR1 GTSNPN, CDR2 SVGIG (reference sequence). CDR3 length: 15 residues. V was trimmed by 4 bases and J by 3 bases, leaving 16 bases between them.